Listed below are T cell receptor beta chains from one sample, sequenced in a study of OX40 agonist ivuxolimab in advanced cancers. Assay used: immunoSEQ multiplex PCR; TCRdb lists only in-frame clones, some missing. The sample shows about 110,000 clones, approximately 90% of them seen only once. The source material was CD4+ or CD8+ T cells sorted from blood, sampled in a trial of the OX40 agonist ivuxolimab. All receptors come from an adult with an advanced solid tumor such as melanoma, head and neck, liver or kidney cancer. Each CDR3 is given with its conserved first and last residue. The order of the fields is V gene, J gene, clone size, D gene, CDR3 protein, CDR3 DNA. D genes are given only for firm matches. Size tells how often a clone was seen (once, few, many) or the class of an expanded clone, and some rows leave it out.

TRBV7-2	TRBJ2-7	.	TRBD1	CASSTDRGGRNEQYF	TGTGCCAGCAGCACCGACAGGGGGGGTCGGAACGAGCAGTACTTC
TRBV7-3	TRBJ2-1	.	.	CASSFQVGGLSSYNEQFF	TGTGCCAGCAGCTTTCAGGTGGGGGGCCTGAGCTCCTACAATGAGCAGTTCTTC
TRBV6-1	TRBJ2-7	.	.	CASTSRAVLVKYF	TGTGCCAGCACTTCTCGAGCAGTACTGGTGAAGTACTTC
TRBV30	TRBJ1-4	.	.	CAWRRGNEKLFF	TGTGCCTGGAGACGGGGGAATGAAAAACTGTTTTTT
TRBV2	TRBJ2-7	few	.	CASRASYEQYF	TGTGCCAGCAGGGCTAGTTACGAGCAGTACTTC
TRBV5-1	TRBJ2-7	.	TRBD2	CASSGSGSSYEQYF	TGCGCCAGCAGCGGAAGCGGGAGCTCCTACGAGCAGTACTTC
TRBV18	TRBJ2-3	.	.	CASSSKPPGQPNSGTQYF	TGTGCCAGCTCATCTAAACCCCCGGGACAACCTAATTCGGGTACGCAGTATTTT
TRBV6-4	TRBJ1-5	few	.	CASRKKSQPQHF	TGTGCCAGCAGAAAGAAGAGCCAGCCCCAGCATTTT
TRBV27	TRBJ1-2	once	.	CASSPTSTGIWYGYTF	TGTGCCAGCAGTCCTACATCCACAGGGATTTGGTATGGCTACACCTTC
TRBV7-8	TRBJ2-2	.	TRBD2	CASSLALVAGGANTGELFF	TGTGCCAGCAGCTTAGCTTTGGTAGCGGGGGGCGCGAACACCGGGGAGCTGTTTTTT
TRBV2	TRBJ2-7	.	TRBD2	CASSVGTRVSEQYF	TGTGCCAGCAGTGTGGGGACTAGGGTCTCCGAGCAGTACTTC
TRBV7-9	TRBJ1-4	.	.	CASSLAPNEGEKLFF	TGTGCCAGCAGCTTAGCTCCAAACGAGGGTGAAAAACTGTTTTTT
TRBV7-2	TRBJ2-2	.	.	CASSRPGAGELFF	TGTGCCAGCAGCCGCCCCGGTGCCGGGGAGCTGTTTTTT
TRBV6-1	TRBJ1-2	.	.	CASKRAGSYGYTF	TGTGCCAGCAAACGAGCAGGGTCCTATGGCTACACCTTC
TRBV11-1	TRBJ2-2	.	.	CASSLDQYTGELFF	TGTGCCAGCAGCTTAGATCAGTACACCGGGGAGCTGTTTTTT
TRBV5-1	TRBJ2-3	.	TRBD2	CASSSGTSLSTDTQYF	TGCGCCAGCAGCTCAGGGACTAGCCTTAGCACAGATACGCAGTATTTT
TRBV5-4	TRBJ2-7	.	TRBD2	CASSLAGSNEQYF	TGTGCCAGCAGCTTAGCGGGAAGTAACGAGCAGTACTTC
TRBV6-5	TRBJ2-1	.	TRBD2	CASSYSRAGENNEQFF	TGTGCCAGCAGTTACTCACGAGCGGGGGAGAACAATGAGCAGTTCTTC
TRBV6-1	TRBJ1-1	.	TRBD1	CASTATGGNTEAFF	TGTGCCAGCACCGCGACAGGGGGGAACACTGAAGCTTTCTTT
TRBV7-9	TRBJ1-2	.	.	CASSSLKLRDPGPLYGYTF	TGTGCCAGCAGCTCCCTCAAACTCCGGGACCCTGGGCCCCTTTATGGCTACACCTTC
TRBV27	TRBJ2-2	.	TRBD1	CASKVGTANTGELFF	TGTGCCAGCAAGGTGGGGACAGCGAACACCGGGGAGCTGTTTTTT
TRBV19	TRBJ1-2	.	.	CASSIWDTAYGYTF	TGTGCCAGTAGTATATGGGACACGGCGTATGGCTACACCTTC
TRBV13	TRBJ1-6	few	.	CASSHERDNSPLHF	TGTGCCAGCAGCCACGAACGGGATAATTCACCCCTCCACTTT
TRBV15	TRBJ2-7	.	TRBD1	CATSRVRGPVLDEQYF	TGTGCCACCAGCAGAGTCAGGGGGCCCGTGTTGGACGAGCAGTACTTC
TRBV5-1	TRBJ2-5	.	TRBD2	CASTSGRGEETQYF	TGCGCCAGCACTAGCGGGAGGGGTGAAGAGACCCAGTACTTC
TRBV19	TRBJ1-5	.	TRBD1	CASRSPGQGDYQPQHF	TGTGCCAGTAGGTCGCCGGGACAGGGGGATTACCAGCCCCAGCATTTT
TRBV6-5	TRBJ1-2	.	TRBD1	CASSYSGQPGPGYTF	TGTGCCAGCAGTTACTCGGGACAGCCCGGTCCTGGCTACACCTTC
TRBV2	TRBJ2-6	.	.	CASSQQGANVLTF	TGTGCCAGCAGTCAACAGGGGGCCAACGTCCTGACTTTC
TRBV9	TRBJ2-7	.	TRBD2	CASSVGTSGGSYSYEQYF	TGTGCCAGCAGCGTAGGGACTAGCGGGGGGTCATACTCCTACGAGCAGTACTTC
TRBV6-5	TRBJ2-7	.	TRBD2	CASSPTSGIYEQYF	TGTGCCAGCAGTCCTACTAGCGGCATCTACGAGCAGTACTTC
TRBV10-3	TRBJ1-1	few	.	CAIMGLEQAFF	TGTGCCATAATGGGACTGGAGCAAGCTTTCTTT
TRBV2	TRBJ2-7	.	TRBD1	CASLWTGLGEQYF	TGTGCCAGCCTTTGGACAGGGTTGGGGGAGCAGTACTTC
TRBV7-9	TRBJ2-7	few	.	CASSLAGTYEQYF	TGTGCCAGCAGCTTAGCGGGGACCTACGAGCAGTACTTC
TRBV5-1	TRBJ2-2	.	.	CASSYEGGNTGELFF	TGCGCCAGCAGCTACGAGGGGGGTAACACCGGGGAGCTGTTTTTT
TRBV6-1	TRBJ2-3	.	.	CASHRTASTDTQYF	TGTGCCAGTCATCGGACAGCTAGCACAGATACGCAGTATTTT
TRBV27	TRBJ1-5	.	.	CASSRRWDTPSSQPQHF	TGTGCCAGCAGTAGAAGGTGGGACACTCCCTCGAGTCAGCCCCAGCATTTT
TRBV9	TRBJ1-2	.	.	CASSVASHSGGYTF	TGTGCCAGCAGCGTAGCATCCCACAGCGGGGGCTACACCTTC
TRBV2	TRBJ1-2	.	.	CASIPGADYGYTF	TGTGCCAGCATCCCGGGGGCAGACTATGGCTACACCTTC
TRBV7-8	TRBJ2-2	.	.	CASSLVGDPVGELFF	TGTGCCAGCAGCTTAGTGGGCGACCCGGTCGGGGAGCTGTTTTTT
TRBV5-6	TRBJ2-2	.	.	CASRPGLGGELFF	TGTGCCAGCAGGCCGGGACTGGGCGGGGAGCTGTTTTTT
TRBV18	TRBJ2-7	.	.	CASSTDSYEQYF	TGTGCCAGCTCAACAGACAGTTACGAGCAGTACTTC
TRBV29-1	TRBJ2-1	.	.	CSVEFGDFVRFF	TGCAGCGTTGAATTCGGGGACTTTGTGCGGTTCTTC
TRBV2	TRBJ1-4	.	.	CASSGGQTNEKLFF	TGTGCCAGCAGCGGGGGGCAGACTAATGAAAAACTGTTTTTT
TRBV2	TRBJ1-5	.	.	CASKGDLGNQPQHF	TGTGCCAGCAAGGGGGATTTGGGCAATCAGCCCCAGCATTTT
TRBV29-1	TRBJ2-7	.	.	CSVGGIRDEQYF	TGCAGCGTTGGAGGGATTAGGGACGAGCAGTACTTC
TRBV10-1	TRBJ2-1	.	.	CASSEYDGNNEQFF	TGCGCCAGCAGTGAATACGACGGGAACAATGAGCAGTTCTTC
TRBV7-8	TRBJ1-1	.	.	CASSFDVGGTEAFF	TGTGCCAGCAGCTTTGATGTGGGAGGTACTGAAGCTTTCTTT
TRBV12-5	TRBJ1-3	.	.	CASLSEGDTIYF	TGTGCTAGTTTATCCGAGGGAGACACCATATATTTT